This record concerns one T cell receptor (beta chain) sequence. The junction differs from germline at one of its ends, possibly a read error. Germline V gene data show CDR1 as SNHLY and CDR2 as FYNNEI. There are 13 residues in the CDR3. This sample is part of a study of T cells in Graves' hyperthyroidism and ophthalmopathy. Uncontrolled infection, other autoimmune disease, pregnancy or lactation disqualified patients from enrolment. RNA transcripts provided the source from which TCR beta CDR3 regions were amplified. The TCR CDR3 was amplified in a first-round RT-PCR using the HTBI primer set. From the multiplex PCR reads, TCRdb called clonotypes with MiXCR, one entry per CDR3 protein. The sample has about 660,000 distinct CDR3 sequences, nearly 45% seen once.

The chain employs TRBV2 and TRBJ1-6; maybe TRBD1 (6 bases). This clonotype was sampled from an adult man with Graves' disease, either hyperthyroidism or ophthalmopathy (not recorded which). The sample consisted of peripheral blood or thyroid tissue (not recorded which). CDR3 DNA: TGTGCCAGCAGTGAAGTATGGGGGCCACACCCGTACTTT. Residues: CASSEVWGPHPYF.